This T cell receptor (beta chain) was identified in a study of shared clonotypes between healthy human individuals. Germline V CDR1 and CDR2: LNHDA, SQIVND (reference sequence). This CDR3 is built from 13 residues. V was shortened by 5 bases and J by 4 bases, with 10 bases between the two germline ends. The data were produced by immunoSEQ multiplex PCR, yet TCRdb's version contains in-frame clones alone and is incomplete. The sample yields tens of thousands of clones, under 65% seen once. The sample comprised memory CD8+ T cells sorted from blood. Specified subset: CD45RO+ cells pooled with CCR7-negative TemRA cells. This receptor was taken from a man in his thirties or forties in good health. V is TRBV19 and J is TRBJ2-3, with D unresolved. The CDR3 DNA reads TGTGCCAGTAGTCCCCGAGGCGCAGATACGCAGTATTTT. This codes for CASSPRGADTQYF. The complete variable domain, with remaining parts taken from reference TRBV19 and TRBJ2-3, reads DGGITQSPKYLFRKEGQNVTLSCEQNLNHDAMYWYRQDPGQGLRLIYYSQIVNDFQKGDIAEGYSVSREKKESFPLTVTSAQKNPTAFYLCASSPRGADTQYFGPGTRLTVL.